The 30 T cell receptor beta chains below were found in one sample sequenced in a study of T cells after posttransplantation cyclophosphamide. Libraries were prepared by immunoSEQ multiplex PCR; TCRdb keeps only in-frame clonotypes and omits some of them. The sample is made up of about 30,000 clones, none counted only once. Material: PBMCs. The receptors were sampled from a woman aged 25 to 39 in good health and a related stem cell transplant donor.

The sample holds many counts of this clone. The J gene is TRBJ1-6, the V gene TRBV5-1; 11 bases line up with TRBD1. The V gene's germline CDR1 is SGHRS and CDR2 YFSETQ. V shed 2 bases, J shed 4 bases, and the junction held 2 bases outside the gene matches. The CDR3 is 16 amino acids. The CDR3 DNA follows: TGCGCCAGCAGCTTAGGACAGGGGGCTTATAATTCACCCCTCCACTTT. Translating it yields CASSLGQGAYNSPLHF. The full variable domain, rest sourced from reference TRBV5-1 and TRBJ1-6, is KAGVTQTPRYLIKTRGQQVTLSCSPISGHRSVSWYQQTPGQGLQFLFEYFSETQRNKGNFPGRFSGRQFSNSRSEMNVSTLELGDSALYLCASSLGQGAYNSPLHFGNGTRLTVT.

This clone was detected many times. The genes are TRBV4-3 and TRBJ2-7; tentative D call: TRBD1 (6 bases). The CDR3 consists of 17 residues. Trimming stripped 0 bases from V and 2 bases from J, with 17 bases between. CDR1 and CDR2 from the germline V gene are LGHNA and YSLEER. CDR3 coding DNA: TGCGCCAGCAGCCAAGATTCGATTGGCAGGGGCGCCTACGAGCAGTACTTC. Translating gives CASSQDSIGRGAYEQYF.

This clone has at least ten counts. The gene calls are TRBV10-2 and TRBJ2-1; 9 bases are a match to TRBD2. The CDR3 extends over 14 amino acids. Germline CDR1 WSHSY, CDR2 SAAADI. Trimming at V came to 8 bases and at J to 7 bases, leaving 9 bases not matched to a gene. DNA of the CDR3: TGCGCCAGCGGACCGGGACTAGCTGTAAATGAGCAGTTCTTC. Translated, it gives CASGPGLAVNEQFF.

This clone was seen at least ten times. V gene TRBV7-2 combines with J gene TRBJ1-5, with D tentatively TRBD1 (6 bases). In germline, CDR1 is SGHTA, CDR2 FQGNSA. There are 15 residues in the CDR3. With 5 bases removed from V and 6 bases from J, the gap between germline ends came to 17 bases. The CDR3 DNA reads TGTGCCAGCAGCAGGGACACGCTATCGGTTCAGCCCCAGCATTTT. Its translation: CASSRDTLSVQPQHF.

This clone came up many times. The V and J genes are TRBV2 and TRBJ2-5; 8 positions agree with TRBD2. The germline V gene has CDR1 SNHLY and CDR2 FYNNEI. After removal of 0 bases from V and 5 bases from J, the junction contained 5 bases not matched to a gene. The CDR3 runs to 15 residues. The CDR3 sequence: CASSEARGVRETQYF. CDR3 DNA: TGTGCCAGCAGTGAAGCGCGGGGGGTCAGGGAGACCCAGTACTTC.

Ten or more counts support this clone. The CDR3 nucleotides read TGCGCCAGCAGCCAAGTTAGAAACACTGAAGCTTTCTTT. Translating gives CASSQVRNTEAFF. This chain connects TRBV4-3 to TRBJ1-1; no firm D call. Germline lookup yields CDR1 LGHNA and CDR2 YSLEER. The CDR3 runs 13 residues. V dropped 1 base and J dropped 2 bases, with 5 bases sitting between them.

This clone was detected a few times. The chain has TRBV15 and TRBJ2-5; D might be TRBD2 (5 bases). The V end was cut by 3 bases, the J end by 1 base, with 15 bases between. Looked up from germline, CDR1 is LNHNV and CDR2 is YYDKDF (reference sequence). The CDR3 has 16 residues. The CDR3, as DNA: TGTGCCACCAGCAGGATACGGACTGTACCCCAAGAGACCCAGTACTTC. Translated: CATSRIRTVPQETQYF.

This clone was counted many times. This chain uses TRBV6-2 or TRBV6-3 with TRBJ2-1; TRBD1 aligns across 9 bases. Germline V gene data show CDR1 as MNHEY and CDR2 as SVGEGT. After removal of 6 bases from V and 7 bases from J, the junction contained 10 bases not matched to a gene. The CDR3 covers 15 residues. CDR3 loop: CASRGPGQGRNEQFF. The CDR3 DNA reads TGTGCCAGCAGAGGGCCGGGACAGGGTAGAAATGAGCAGTTCTTC.

The sample holds a few counts of this clone. This chain links TRBV6-5 with TRBJ2-3; TRBD2 aligns across 8 bases. Germline CDR1 reads MNHEY; CDR2 reads SVGAGI. V trimming: 2 bases; J trimming: 6 bases; junction bases outside the gene matches: 10. This CDR3 is built from 16 residues. The CDR3 bases are TGTGCCAGCAGTTACGAAGGACGGGGGGGCCGGGATACGCAGTATTTT. This gives the protein CASSYEGRGGRDTQYF.

This clone showed up just a few times. This chain connects TRBV7-8 to TRBJ2-3; 9 bases are shared with TRBD2. The CDR3 consists of 17 residues. The ends lost 0 bases at V and 5 bases at J; junction bases unmatched: 9. Germline V lookup: CDR1 SGHVS, CDR2 FQNEAQ. The CDR3 DNA is TGTGCCAGCAGCTTAGCGCGAATAGCGGGGGCGGGAGATACGCAGTATTTT. It translates to CASSLARIAGAGDTQYF. The full variable domain, rest sourced from reference TRBV7-8 and TRBJ2-3, is GAGVSQSPRYKVAKRGQDVALRCDPISGHVSLFWYQQALGQGPEFLTYFQNEAQLDKSGLPSDRFFAERPEGSVSTLKIQRTQQEDSAVYLCASSLARIAGAGDTQYFGPGTRLTVL.

This clone was counted ten times or more. The genes are TRBV7-9 and TRBJ1-5; maybe TRBD1 (5 bases). The CDR3 runs to 15 residues. Between the trimmed V and J ends, which lost 0 bases and 3 bases, there was a span of 9 bases. Germline CDR1 is SEHNR and CDR2 is FQNEAQ (reference sequence). Here the CDR3 reads CASSLAQGVNQPQHF. CDR3 coding DNA: TGTGCCAGCAGCTTAGCGCAAGGGGTCAATCAGCCCCAGCATTTT.

This clone was recorded many times. The chain couples TRBV7-3 to TRBJ1-2; 8 bases fit TRBD1. V lost 0 bases to trimming and J lost 8 bases; unmatched junction nucleotides: 8. This CDR3 spans 15 amino acids. The V gene's germline CDR1 is SGHTA and CDR2 FQGTGA. In DNA, the CDR3 is TGTGCCAGCAGCTTAACCGGTCAGGGGGCAGGGGGCTACACCTTC. Residues: CASSLTGQGAGGYTF.

This clone was counted ten times or more. The gene calls are TRBV12-3 or TRBV12-4 and TRBJ2-7, with 12 bases lining up with TRBD2. This CDR3 is 14 amino acids long. Germline trimming cut 7 bases from V and 5 bases from J; bases unmatched to any gene: 6. The CDR3 loop reads CASTTSGGWDEQYF. The CDR3 DNA follows: TGTGCCAGCACGACTAGCGGGGGATGGGACGAGCAGTACTTC.

V usage is TRBV7-2 and J usage is TRBJ1-2, with TRBD1 matching 7 bases. V shed 5 bases and J 4 bases; nucleotides not matched to a gene: 7. Germline CDR1 is SGHTA and CDR2 is FQGNSA. This CDR3 comprises 14 residues. This CDR3 reads CASSQGQRAYGYTF. The CDR3 DNA is TGTGCCAGCAGCCAGGGACAGCGTGCCTATGGCTACACCTTC.

This clone was picked up many times. The chain recombines TRBV9 with TRBJ1-1; 10 bases line up with TRBD1. The CDR3 extends over 14 amino acids. The V segment lost 1 base and the J segment 8 bases; nucleotides outside the gene matches: 5. Looked up from germline, CDR1 is SGDLS and CDR2 is YYNGEE. Here the CDR3 reads CASSVTGQGVEAFF. In DNA form, the CDR3 reads TGTGCCAGCAGCGTAACCGGACAGGGGGTCGAAGCTTTCTTT.

At least ten counts were recorded for this clone. V gene TRBV5-4 combines with J gene TRBJ1-1; 7 bases line up with TRBD1. Germline CDR1 and CDR2: SGHNT and YYREEE (reference sequence). This CDR3 region has 15 residues. The trim removed 4 bases at V and 4 bases at J, leaving 10 bases unmatched. The CDR3 sequence: CASSTMQGGGTEAFF. In DNA form, the CDR3 reads TGTGCCAGCAGCACTATGCAGGGGGGTGGCACTGAAGCTTTCTTT.

This clone was seen many times. The chain recombines TRBV5-4 with TRBJ2-7; weak D call: TRBD2 (6 bases). The CDR3 contains 15 residues. From germline, CDR1 is SGHNT and CDR2 YYREEE (reference sequence). With 0 bases removed from V and 7 bases from J, the gap between germline ends came to 17 bases. DNA of the CDR3: TGTGCCAGCAGCTTGGGAGGAATGGGGGGAGCGGAGCAGTACTTC. It yields the protein CASSLGGMGGAEQYF.

This clone has more than one count but fewer than ten. V usage is TRBV27 and J usage is TRBJ2-7, with 9 nucleotides matching TRBD1. Unmatched junction bases numbered 2, after V lost 3 bases and J lost 2 bases. This CDR3 is built from 14 residues. Germline values: CDR1 MNHEY, CDR2 SMNVEV (reference sequence). CDR3 loop: CASSFTGGTYEQYF. DNA of the CDR3: TGTGCCAGCAGTTTCACAGGGGGCACCTACGAGCAGTACTTC.

This clone has a handful of counts. The chain combines TRBV20-1 with TRBJ2-1; no definite D call. CDR1 and CDR2 from the germline V gene are DFQATT and SNEGSKA (reference sequence). V dropped 6 bases and J dropped 7 bases, with 10 bases sitting between them. CDR3 length equals 11 residues. CDR3 nucleotides: TGCAGTGCAAAGGCCCTGAATGAGCAGTTCTTC. Amino acid sequence: CSAKALNEQFF.

This clone was seen a handful of times. This chain connects TRBV6-2 or TRBV6-3 to TRBJ2-5, with D tentatively TRBD1 (6 bases). The CDR3 is made up of 15 amino acids. With 6 bases removed from V and 1 base from J, the gap between germline ends came to 15 bases. Looked up from germline, CDR1 is MNHEY and CDR2 is SVGEGT. In DNA form, the CDR3 reads TGTGCCAGCAGGCCGCAGGGGCTACGCCAAGAGACCCAGTACTTC. This translates into CASRPQGLRQETQYF.

This clone was picked up many times. The genes are TRBV10-2 and TRBJ1-3, with a possible D match to TRBD1 (6 bases). This CDR3 region has 13 residues. Germline-derived CDR1 and CDR2 are WSHSY and SAAADI. V was clipped by 7 bases and J by 2 bases, with 9 bases between them. DNA of the CDR3: TGCGCCAGCACTACAGGGACTGGAAACACCATATATTTT. Encoded protein: CASTTGTGNTIYF.

This clone was observed at least ten times. V gene TRBV4-2 combines with J gene TRBJ1-2; D uncertain. CDR3 length equals 13 residues. Germline-derived CDR1 and CDR2 are LGHNA and YNFKEQ. V lost 3 bases and J 5 bases, leaving 10 bases between the germline ends. CDR3 DNA sequence: TGTGCCAGCAGCCAGACTGACGGGTATGGCTACACCTTC. Protein: CASSQTDGYGYTF.

This clone was counted ten times or more. The DNA of the CDR3 is TGTGCCATCAGTGAGTCAACGCCAGGGGCTTTCTTT. Protein: CAISESTPGAFF. The rearrangement uses TRBV10-3 and TRBJ1-1, with D possibly TRBD1 on 5 matching bases. This CDR3 comprises 12 residues. Germline lookup yields CDR1 ENHRY and CDR2 SYGVKD. V was cut by 0 bases and J by 11 bases, with 10 bases left in between.

This clone was recorded at least ten times. This chain uses TRBV6-5 with TRBJ1-4; TRBD1 aligns across 7 bases. The junction had 6 bases not matched to a gene; V was cut back by 3 bases and J by 5 bases. CDR3 length: 15 residues. In germline, CDR1 is MNHEY, CDR2 SVGAGI. The CDR3 reads CASSYRGGENEKLFF. DNA of the CDR3: TGTGCCAGCAGTTATAGAGGGGGCGAGAATGAAAAACTGTTTTTT.

The table lists this clone with many counts. The V gene is TRBV18, the J gene TRBJ2-2; 9 bases map to TRBD1. Unmatched junction bases numbered 9, after V lost 0 bases and J lost 7 bases. Germline V gene lookup returns CDR1 KGHSH and CDR2 LQKENI. The CDR3 covers 17 residues. The CDR3 sequence is CASSPPLGTGTSGELFF. The CDR3 DNA is TGTGCCAGCTCACCACCTTTGGGGACAGGGACGAGCGGGGAGCTGTTTTTT.

This clone was recorded a few times. The V call is TRBV5-1, the J call TRBJ2-4, with a possible D match to TRBD2 (6 bases). The germline CDR1 and CDR2 sequences are SGHRS and YFSETQ. The CDR3 is 14 amino acids. V lost 0 bases to trimming and J lost 13 bases, with 17 bases between them. CDR3 in amino acids: CASSLAAWGEGQYF. The CDR3 nucleotides read TGCGCCAGCAGCTTGGCGGCATGGGGGGAAGGGCAGTACTTC. Full variable domain (rest looked up from reference TRBV5-1 and TRBJ2-4): KAGVTQTPRYLIKTRGQQVTLSCSPISGHRSVSWYQQTPGQGLQFLFEYFSETQRNKGNFPGRFSGRQFSNSRSEMNVSTLELGDSALYLCASSLAAWGEGQYFGAGTRLSVL.

This sequence joins TRBV13 and TRBJ2-7; the D is unclear. The CDR3 totals 12 residues. Germline V CDR1 and CDR2: PRHDT, FYEKMQ (reference sequence). The V and J ends lost 5 bases and 2 bases respectively, with 7 bases between them. This chain's CDR3 is CASSPVPYEQYF. The CDR3 coding sequence is TGTGCCAGCAGCCCCGTTCCCTACGAGCAGTACTTC.

This clone has at least ten counts. The chain employs TRBV19 and TRBJ2-6; 10 bases are shared with TRBD2. V trimming: 9 bases; J trimming: 0 bases; junction bases outside the gene matches: 2. Per the germline V gene, CDR1 is LNHDA and CDR2 is SQIVND (reference sequence). The CDR3 contains 15 residues. The CDR3 loop reads CASQRGGSGANVLTF. Written as DNA, the CDR3 is TGTGCCAGCCAGCGGGGGGGCTCTGGGGCCAACGTCCTGACTTTC. Looking up the rest from reference TRBV19 and TRBJ2-6 gives the full variable domain: DGGITQSPKYLFRKEGQNVTLSCEQNLNHDAMYWYRQDPGQGLRLIYYSQIVNDFQKGDIAEGYSVSREKKESFPLTVTSAQKNPTAFYLCASQRGGSGANVLTFGAGSRLTVL.

This clone was counted at least ten times. The chain carries TRBV7-2 and TRBJ2-2, with 9 bases that match TRBD2. The CDR3 loop spans 18 amino acids. Per the germline V gene, CDR1 is SGHTA and CDR2 is FQGNSA. V lost 2 bases and J lost 8; bases outside the gene matches: 15. The CDR3 DNA reads as TGTGCCAGCAGCTTACGGTGGCGCACGCCAGCGGGGGGAGGGGAGCTGTTTTTT. It encodes CASSLRWRTPAGGGELFF.

This clone was seen many times. The chain carries TRBV7-9 and TRBJ1-3; D unclear. The V gene lost 2 bases and the J gene lost 0 bases, with 8 bases spanning the gap. The CDR3 length is 15 residues. Germline CDR1 is SEHNR and CDR2 is FQNEAQ (reference sequence). CDR3 in DNA: TGTGCCAGCAGCTTAACCCAGAGCTCTGGAAACACCATATATTTT. Translating gives CASSLTQSSGNTIYF.